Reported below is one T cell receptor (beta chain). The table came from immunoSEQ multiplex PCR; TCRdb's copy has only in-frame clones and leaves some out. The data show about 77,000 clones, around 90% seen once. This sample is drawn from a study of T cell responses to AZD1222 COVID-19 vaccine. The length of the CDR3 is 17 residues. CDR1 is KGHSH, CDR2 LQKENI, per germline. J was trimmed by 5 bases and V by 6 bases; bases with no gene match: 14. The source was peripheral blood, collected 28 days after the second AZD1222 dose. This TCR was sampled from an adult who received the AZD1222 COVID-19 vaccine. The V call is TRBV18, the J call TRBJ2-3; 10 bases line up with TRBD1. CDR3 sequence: CASSPGSRDRGLDTQYF. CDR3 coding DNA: TGTGCCAGCTCCCCCGGGTCCCGGGACAGGGGTCTAGATACGCAGTATTTT.